Below, 31 T cell receptor beta chains from the same sample are listed, as sequenced in a study of control samples from healthy donors and cancer patients. Only in-frame clones appear in the TCRdb table, and some are missing; sequencing was by immunoSEQ multiplex PCR. The data hold roughly 40,000 clones, with less than 90% observed a single time. The material sequenced was blood. The receptor set was obtained from a man in his sixties in good health.

The V and J genes are TRBV5-6 and TRBJ1-6; TRBD1 matches 7 bases. The CDR3 runs 14 residues. With 3 bases clipped from V and 7 bases from J, the junction kept 4 bases outside the gene matches. Germline CDR1 is SGHDT and CDR2 is YYEEEE. The CDR3 DNA is TGTGCCAGCAGCTCAGACAGGGAGAATTCACCCCTCCACTTT. Protein: CASSSDRENSPLHF.

J is TRBJ2-3 and V is TRBV5-1; 8 nucleotides agree with TRBD1. J was trimmed by 4 bases and V by 4 bases; bases with no gene match: 8. Germline assignment: CDR1 SGHRS and CDR2 YFSETQ. The CDR3 contains 15 residues. The CDR3 region is CASSLQDRAADTQYF. The CDR3 DNA reads TGCGCCAGCAGCCTCCAGGACAGGGCAGCAGATACGCAGTATTTT.

J is TRBJ1-2 and V is TRBV9, with 10 bases aligning to TRBD1. This CDR3 is 14 amino acids long. J was trimmed by 7 bases and V by 4 bases; bases with no gene match: 7. CDR1 and CDR2 from the germline V gene are SGDLS and YYNGEE. CDR3 protein: CASSTRQGAGGYTF. The CDR3 DNA reads as TGTGCCAGCAGCACCCGACAGGGGGCGGGTGGCTACACCTTC.

This rearrangement joins TRBV6-5 to TRBJ1-6; D unresolved. The CDR3 totals 14 residues. Between the trimmed V and J ends, which lost 6 bases and 10 bases, there was a span of 16 bases. Germline-derived CDR1 and CDR2 are MNHEY and SVGAGI. In nucleotides, the CDR3 is TGTGCCAGCAGCTCCGGCCCGGCGGCCTCACCCCTCCACTTT. This codes for CASSSGPAASPLHF.

The chain has TRBV15 and TRBJ1-2; no clear D. Germline values: CDR1 LNHNV, CDR2 YYDKDF (reference sequence). V dropped 0 bases and J dropped 8 bases, with 7 bases sitting between them. The CDR3 loop spans 12 amino acids. The CDR3 sequence is CATSRDQRGYTF. The CDR3 DNA reads as TGTGCCACCAGCAGAGATCAAAGGGGCTACACCTTC.

This chain links TRBV4-3 with TRBJ1-2; 8 nucleotides align to TRBD1. This CDR3 comprises 17 residues. V lost 1 base and J lost 7; bases outside the gene matches: 14. In germline, CDR1 is LGHNA, CDR2 YSLEER. Here the CDR3 reads CASSQVLRDRGRGGYTF. The CDR3 nucleotides read TGCGCCAGCAGCCAAGTCCTCCGAGACAGGGGAAGAGGTGGCTACACCTTC.

CDR3 sequence (DNA): TGTGCCAGCAGCCAAGTGGGGGGAGCTAACTATGGCTACACCTTC. It yields the protein CASSQVGGANYGYTF. This chain links TRBV3-1 (or the pseudogene TRBV3-2) with TRBJ1-2, with a weak D call TRBD1 (5 bases). The V and J ends lost 1 base and 0 bases respectively, with 9 bases between them. Germline values: CDR1 LGHDT, CDR2 YNNKEL (reference sequence). The CDR3 is 15 amino acids.

The chain carries TRBV18 and TRBJ1-4; D is undetermined. In germline, CDR1 is KGHSH, CDR2 LQKENI. The CDR3 runs 12 residues. Between the trimmed V and J ends, which lost 6 bases and 3 bases, there was a span of 5 bases. The CDR3 protein is CASSHSNEKLFF. CDR3 sequence (DNA): TGTGCCAGCTCTCACTCTAATGAAAAACTGTTTTTT.

The V gene is TRBV11-3, the J gene TRBJ2-2, with a weak D call TRBD1 (6 bases). V was trimmed by 2 bases and J by 6 bases, leaving 16 bases between them. The CDR3 length is 16 residues. CDR1 SGHNT and CDR2 YENEEA come from the germline V gene. CDR3 DNA: TGTGCCAGCAGCTTATCACAGGGCGTCCGCGCCGGGGAGCTGTTTTTT. Translating it yields CASSLSQGVRAGELFF.

The chain couples TRBV6-1 to TRBJ2-1; TRBD1 aligns across 9 bases. The V segment lost 1 base and the J segment 7 bases; nucleotides outside the gene matches: 2. CDR1 is MNHNS, CDR2 SASEGT, per germline. The CDR3 has 14 residues. CDR3 amino acids: CASSEGTGVNEQFF. The DNA of the CDR3 is TGTGCCAGCAGTGAAGGGACAGGGGTGAATGAGCAGTTCTTC.

The V gene is TRBV14, the J gene TRBJ2-5, with 12 bases fitting TRBD2. Germline V gene lookup returns CDR1 SGHDN and CDR2 FVKESK. V shed 1 base and J 0 bases; nucleotides not matched to a gene: 12. The CDR3 consists of 20 residues. Written as DNA, the CDR3 is TGTGCCAGCAGCCAAGCCACGTGGCTAGCGGGGGGGTCTTACCAAGAGACCCAGTACTTC. This gives the protein CASSQATWLAGGSYQETQYF. The full variable domain, with the rest looked up from reference TRBV14 and TRBJ2-5, is EAGVTQFPSHSVIEKGQTVTLRCDPISGHDNLYWYRRVMGKEIKFLLHFVKESKQDESGMPNNRFLAERTGGTYSTLKVQPAELEDSGVYFCASSQATWLAGGSYQETQYFGPGTRLLVL.

This clone was found once. The rearrangement links TRBV3-1 (or the pseudogene TRBV3-2) to TRBJ2-7; D perhaps matches TRBD1 (5 bases). Per germline, CDR1 LGHDT and CDR2 YNNKEL (reference sequence). This CDR3 contains 12 residues. Trimming removed 1 base at V and 8 bases at J, with 9 bases between. As DNA, the CDR3 is TGTGCCAGCAGCCAAGCAGACAGCCAGCAGTACTTC. Its protein product is CASSQADSQQYF.

Regarding this clone: Other DNA sequences from this sample encode an identical CDR3 as well. The chain couples TRBV18 to TRBJ1-5; 9 bases agree with TRBD1. CDR1 is KGHSH and CDR2 is LQKENI in the germline V gene. The CDR3 has 14 residues. V was clipped by 3 bases and J by 6 bases; unmatched bases: 3. CDR3 sequence: CASSPGQGRQPQHF. The CDR3 coding sequence is TGTGCCAGCTCACCGGGACAGGGCCGTCAGCCCCAGCATTTT.

The V and J genes are TRBV24-1 and TRBJ2-1, with D perhaps TRBD1 or TRBD2 (5 bases each). CDR3 length: 15 residues. V dropped 0 bases and J dropped 5 bases, with 10 bases sitting between them. CDR1 KGHDR and CDR2 SFDVKD come from the germline V gene. CDR3 in DNA: TGTGCCACCAGTGATTTGCAGGGAGACAACAATGAGCAGTTCTTC. This translates into CATSDLQGDNNEQFF.

This rearrangement joins TRBV6-5 to TRBJ1-5; TRBD1 might be the D (5 bases). V was pared by 0 bases and J by 2 bases, with 8 bases between. The CDR3 contains 15 residues. The germline gives CDR1 MNHEY, CDR2 SVGAGI. CDR3 residues: CASSYSKQGNQPQHF. CDR3 nucleotide sequence: TGTGCCAGCAGTTACTCGAAACAGGGCAATCAGCCCCAGCATTTT.

This sequence joins TRBV29-1 and TRBJ2-7; a possible D gene is TRBD1 (6 bases). Per the germline V gene, CDR1 is SQVTM and CDR2 is ANQGSEA. Trimming stripped 3 bases from V and 3 bases from J, with 6 bases between. This CDR3 spans 11 amino acids. CDR3 nucleotide sequence: TGCAGCGTTGACAGGGGCTACGAGCAGTACTTC. Protein sequence: CSVDRGYEQYF.

The chain combines TRBV6-6 with TRBJ1-1; D is ambiguous. This CDR3 comprises 16 residues. V lost 2 bases and J 0 bases, leaving 13 bases between the germline ends. CDR1 and CDR2 from the germline V gene are MNHNY and SVGAGI (reference sequence). The CDR3 is CASSYRGPFMNTEAFF. In DNA, the CDR3 is TGTGCCAGCAGTTACCGCGGACCATTTATGAACACTGAAGCTTTCTTT.

This clone was detected only once. V usage is TRBV15 and J usage is TRBJ1-2; 10 nucleotides agree with TRBD1. Germline V gene data show CDR1 as LNHNV and CDR2 as YYDKDF (reference sequence). The trim removed 1 base at V and 3 bases at J, leaving 5 bases unmatched. The CDR3 runs to 16 residues. CDR3 in DNA: TGTGCCACCAGCAGAGCGGACAGGGGGTATGACTATGGCTACACCTTC. Protein: CATSRADRGYDYGYTF.

V gene TRBV3-1 (or the pseudogene TRBV3-2) combines with J gene TRBJ1-2, with D perhaps matching TRBD1 (6 bases). Deletions cut 4 bases from V and 4 bases from J, with 13 bases between. CDR1 and CDR2 (germline): LGHDT, YNNKEL (reference sequence). There are 14 residues in the CDR3. The CDR3 region is CASSLKTGTYGYTF. The CDR3 region has the DNA TGTGCCAGCAGCCTTAAGACAGGAACCTATGGCTACACCTTC.

The chain combines TRBV18 with TRBJ1-1; 8 bases fit TRBD1. Unmatched junction bases numbered 8, after V lost 4 bases and J lost 1 base. The CDR3 sequence is 16 residues long. CDR1 is KGHSH, CDR2 LQKENI, per germline. The CDR3 region is CASSLAGGQGNTEAFF. The CDR3 DNA reads as TGTGCCAGCTCACTAGCTGGCGGACAGGGGAACACTGAAGCTTTCTTT.

This sequence joins TRBV2 and TRBJ2-1; a weak D match, TRBD1 (6 bases). V lost 1 base and J lost 6, with 16 bases in between. The CDR3 has 16 residues. The germline gives CDR1 SNHLY, CDR2 FYNNEI. The CDR3 region is CASSEGAGTHGNEQFF. The CDR3 DNA follows: TGTGCCAGCAGTGAAGGGGCCGGGACACACGGCAATGAGCAGTTCTTC.

The gene calls are TRBV18 and TRBJ1-3; no clear D. The V gene lost 5 bases and the J gene lost 0 bases, with 8 bases spanning the gap. Germline CDR1 reads KGHSH; CDR2 reads LQKENI. The CDR3 has 14 residues. CDR3 nucleotides: TGTGCCAGCTCATTTGACCGCTCTGGAAACACCATATATTTT. It encodes CASSFDRSGNTIYF.

The J gene is TRBJ2-1, the V gene TRBV13; 9 bases match TRBD1. V lost 2 bases to trimming and J lost 7 bases; unmatched junction nucleotides: 6. The germline V gene has CDR1 PRHDT and CDR2 FYEKMQ (reference sequence). This CDR3 region has 15 residues. The CDR3 spells CASSLMGQGLNEQFF. DNA for the CDR3: TGTGCCAGCAGCTTAATGGGACAGGGTTTGAATGAGCAGTTCTTC.

This clone was detected only a few times. The chain recombines TRBV19 with TRBJ2-1; D may match TRBD1 or TRBD2 (5 bases each). Trimming shortened V by 7 bases and J by 4 bases, and 17 bases separated the two germline ends. The CDR3 is 15 amino acids. CDR1 LNHDA and CDR2 SQIVND come from the germline V gene (reference sequence). Here the CDR3 DNA reads TGTGCCAGTAAGAAGAAGAGGGACCCTTACAATGAGCAGTTCTTC. It specifies CASKKKRDPYNEQFF.

V and J are TRBV7-2 and TRBJ1-2, with TRBD1 identical over 8 bases. Germline CDR1 is SGHTA and CDR2 is FQGNSA. This CDR3 comprises 15 residues. The ends lost 6 bases at V and 5 bases at J; junction bases unmatched: 11. The DNA for the CDR3 is TGTGCCAGCAGTCCATCAGGGGGCCCAACATATGGCTACACCTTC. It is translated as CASSPSGGPTYGYTF.

The rearrangement uses TRBV7-2 and TRBJ2-1, with TRBD2 matching over 8 bases. CDR3 length: 16 amino acids. J was trimmed by 2 bases and V by 1 base; bases with no gene match: 4. Germline CDR1 reads SGHTA; CDR2 reads FQGNSA. The CDR3 region is CASSLVAGGAYNEQFF. The CDR3 DNA reads as TGTGCCAGCAGCTTAGTGGCGGGGGGAGCCTACAATGAGCAGTTCTTC.

This clone was seen only a few times. This chain uses TRBV4-3 with TRBJ2-1, with D unresolved. Germline V gives CDR1 LGHNA, CDR2 YSLEER. V shed 0 bases and J shed 0 bases, with 6 bases lying between them. The CDR3 has 15 residues. CDR3 in amino acids: CASSQDWSSYNEQFF. CDR3 in DNA: TGCGCCAGCAGCCAAGACTGGAGCTCCTACAATGAGCAGTTCTTC.

The chain couples TRBV18 to TRBJ2-3; the match to TRBD1 covers 7 bases. From germline, CDR1 is KGHSH and CDR2 LQKENI. The V segment lost 2 bases and the J segment 2 bases; nucleotides outside the gene matches: 4. The CDR3 sequence is 15 residues long. The CDR3 sequence: CASSPWDRVTDTQYF. In DNA form, the CDR3 reads TGTGCCAGCTCACCATGGGACAGAGTCACAGATACGCAGTATTTT.

V is TRBV5-1 and J is TRBJ1-5, with unresolved D. V was trimmed by 0 bases and J by 3 bases, leaving 7 bases between them. This CDR3 region has 14 residues. Germline values: CDR1 SGHRS, CDR2 YFSETQ. The CDR3 sequence is CASSLGGNNQPQHF. In DNA, the CDR3 is TGCGCCAGCAGCTTGGGTGGGAACAATCAGCCCCAGCATTTT.

This clone was recorded once. V is TRBV5-1 and J is TRBJ1-2, with 9 bases that match TRBD1. V shed 0 bases and J 6 bases; nucleotides not matched to a gene: 9. Germline lookup yields CDR1 SGHRS and CDR2 YFSETQ. The CDR3 loop spans 16 amino acids. The CDR3 nucleotides read TGCGCCAGCAGCTTGGTTTCCGGGACAGGGAACCATGGCTACACCTTC. It codes for CASSLVSGTGNHGYTF. The whole variable domain, filled in from reference TRBV5-1 and TRBJ1-2, reads KAGVTQTPRYLIKTRGQQVTLSCSPISGHRSVSWYQQTPGQGLQFLFEYFSETQRNKGNFPGRFSGRQFSNSRSEMNVSTLELGDSALYLCASSLVSGTGNHGYTFGSGTRLTVV.

J is TRBJ1-1 and V is TRBV4-3; 7 bases are shared with TRBD1. The V and J ends lost 3 bases and 0 bases, in that order; junction bases with no gene match: 7. The CDR3 spans 16 residues. CDR1 and CDR2 (germline): LGHNA, YSLEER. The chain's CDR3 is CASSQDPTGVNTEAFF. Written as DNA, the CDR3 is TGCGCCAGCAGCCAGGACCCTACAGGGGTGAACACTGAAGCTTTCTTT.